This T cell receptor (beta chain) was identified during a study of identical twins. J was trimmed by 4 bases and V by 1 base; bases with no gene match: 3. CDR1 and CDR2 from the germline V gene are MDHEN and SYDVKM. The CDR3 has 16 residues. A single record per CDR3 protein comes from TCRdb applying MiXCR to the 5' RACE reads. The sample yields roughly 630,000 distinct CDR3 sequences, roughly 6.6% seen once. The data also belong to a second study, concerning yellow fever vaccine responses in identical twins.

Source material: PBMCs. The sequence was obtained from a woman aged 18-29 years in good health. The chain carries TRBV28 and TRBJ2-1; TRBD1 matches at 11 bases. Written as DNA, the CDR3 is TGTGCCAGCAGTTTATATGGGACAGGGGGATACAATGAGCAGTTCTTC. It codes for CASSLYGTGGYNEQFF.